This T cell receptor beta chain emerged from a study of blood T cell repertoires in COVID-19. Using immunoSEQ multiplex PCR, the repertoire was profiled, and TCRdb retains in-frame clones only, with some absent. The data contain about 150,000 clones, 65% to 90% of them seen just once; the ten biggest clones take up roughly 3.3%. CDR1 and CDR2 (germline): SGHDN, FVKESK. V dropped 1 base and J dropped 2; count of bases not matched to a gene: 6. This CDR3 comprises 17 residues. The sequencing sample was made of peripheral blood. The chain is built from TRBV14 and TRBJ2-3; 10 positions match TRBD2. This TCR came from a man between 65 and 85 years old with acute or convalescent COVID-19. The chain's CDR3 is CASSQALAGALTDTQYF. CDR3 sequence (DNA): TGTGCCAGCAGCCAAGCCCTAGCGGGAGCCCTCACAGATACGCAGTATTTT.